These 27 T cell receptor beta chains were all obtained from the same sample, sequenced in a study of spatial heterogeneity in lung cancer. Regarding time point: sample taken at primary tumor resection. TCRdb used MiXCR to reprocess the 5' RACE reads, holding one entry per CDR3 protein. The sample has roughly 48,000 distinct CDR3 sequences, less than 6% seen once. The source was PBMCs, collected at surgery. The receptors shown here come from a male donor with early-stage non-small cell lung cancer.

This clonotype was seen ten or more times. The chain joins TRBV20-1 to TRBJ2-2; no clear D gene. This CDR3 spans 13 amino acids. V was cut by 5 bases and J by 6 bases, with 13 bases left in between. In germline, CDR1 is DFQATT, CDR2 SNEGSKA (reference sequence). CDR3 sequence reads: CSASPTRAGELFF. CDR3 sequence (DNA): TGCAGTGCTTCTCCGACAAGGGCCGGGGAGCTGTTTTTT.

There are many counts of this clonotype. This rearrangement joins TRBV2 to TRBJ2-5, with 8 positions matching TRBD1. Germline V gene sequence: CDR1 SNHLY, CDR2 FYNNEI. J was trimmed by 3 bases and V by 3 bases; bases with no gene match: 0. There are 13 residues in the CDR3. This CDR3 is CASSEDREETQYF. CDR3 coding DNA: TGTGCCAGCAGTGAGGACAGGGAAGAGACCCAGTACTTC. Looking up the rest from reference TRBV2 and TRBJ2-5 gives the full variable domain: EPEVTQTPSHQVTQMGQEVILRCVPISNHLYFYWYRQILGQKVEFLVSFYNNEISEKSEIFDDQFSVERPDGSNFTLKIRSTKLEDSAMYFCASSEDREETQYFGPGTRLLVL.

In this sample, this clonotype turned up many times. The rearrangement links TRBV20-1 to TRBJ1-1; no definite D call. Trimming stripped 7 bases from V and 3 bases from J, with 9 bases between. In germline, CDR1 is DFQATT, CDR2 SNEGSKA (reference sequence). The CDR3 is 11 amino acids. The CDR3 bases are TGCAGTGGGTGGACGGACACTGAAGCTTTCTTT. It encodes CSGWTDTEAFF.

In its sample, this clonotype was seen many times. V and J are TRBV27 and TRBJ2-2; D may correspond to TRBD1 or TRBD2 (5 bases each). The ends were cut back, 6 bases at V and 6 bases at J, with 23 bases in the middle. This CDR3 is 17 amino acids long. The germline V gene has CDR1 MNHEY and CDR2 SMNVEV (reference sequence). The CDR3: CASSLPPWQGASGELFF. CDR3 DNA: TGTGCCAGCAGCTTACCCCCCTGGCAGGGAGCGTCCGGGGAGCTGTTTTTT.

This clonotype has a count of ten or more. The chain is built from TRBV29-1 and TRBJ1-4; D is possibly TRBD1 (5 bases). The CDR3 sequence is 12 residues long. V gave up 7 bases and J gave up 6 bases, with 12 bases separating them. Germline lookup yields CDR1 SQVTM and CDR2 ANQGSEA. The CDR3 sequence is CSGEQEDEKLFF. In DNA form, the CDR3 reads TGCAGCGGAGAACAGGAGGATGAAAAACTGTTTTTT.

This clonotype appeared many times. The V call is TRBV20-1, the J call TRBJ2-2; 12 nucleotides agree with TRBD2. The CDR3 covers 14 residues. Germline V gene data show CDR1 as DFQATT and CDR2 as SNEGSKA (reference sequence). The V segment lost 2 bases and the J segment 8 bases; nucleotides outside the gene matches: 3. The CDR3 nucleotides are TGCAGTGCTAGACTAGCGGGAGGGTCGGGGGAGCTGTTTTTT. It encodes CSARLAGGSGELFF.

This clonotype was recorded many times. The chain links TRBV12-3 or TRBV12-4 to TRBJ2-1, with TRBD2 matching over 8 bases. The CDR3 is made up of 15 amino acids. The V gene end was trimmed by 5 bases and the J gene end by 2 bases; junction bases not matched to a gene: 5. The CDR3 DNA sequence: TGTGCCAGCAGTCCGGGAGGGGGGGCCTACAATGAGCAGTTCTTC. Its translation is CASSPGGGAYNEQFF.

This clonotype occurred many times. The chain employs TRBV28 and TRBJ2-5; D gene ambiguous. There are 11 residues in the CDR3. The germline gives CDR1 MDHEN, CDR2 SYDVKM. The V end was cut by 5 bases, the J end by 2 bases, with 3 bases between. CDR3 loop: CASSDQETQYF. CDR3 nucleotide sequence: TGTGCCAGCAGTGATCAAGAGACCCAGTACTTC.

As concerns this clonotype: One end of the junction varies from germline; a read error may be responsible. The chain links TRBV20-1 to TRBJ2-7; 8 positions match TRBD1. The CDR3 contains 14 residues. Germline lookup yields CDR1 DFQATT and CDR2 SNEGSKA (reference sequence). The CDR3 nucleotides are TGCGGTGCTGAAAGACGACAGGGGCAGCACGAGCAGTACTTC. This gives the protein CGAERRQGQHEQYF.

This clonotype appeared many times. The rearrangement links TRBV18 to TRBJ2-7; 12 positions agree with TRBD1. V shed 5 bases and J 0 bases; nucleotides not matched to a gene: 2. The CDR3 has 15 residues. In germline, CDR1 is KGHSH, CDR2 LQKENI. In DNA form, the CDR3 reads TGTGCCAGCTCAGGGACAGGGGGCGCCTCCTACGAGCAGTACTTC. This gives the protein CASSGTGGASYEQYF.

This clonotype has ten or more counts. The rearrangement links TRBV20-1 to TRBJ2-3; D ambiguous. Germline V lookup: CDR1 DFQATT, CDR2 SNEGSKA (reference sequence). This CDR3 region has 12 residues. V dropped 3 bases and J dropped 3 bases, with 7 bases sitting between them. The CDR3 DNA is TGCAGTGCTAGGGATGGGACAGATACGCAGTATTTT. It yields the protein CSARDGTDTQYF.

This clonotype was seen ten or more times. This sequence joins TRBV29-1 and TRBJ2-1, with D perhaps TRBD1 or TRBD2 (5 bases each). In germline, CDR1 is SQVTM, CDR2 ANQGSEA. This CDR3 has 12 residues. V lost 7 bases to trimming and J lost 0 bases, with 7 bases between them. CDR3 in DNA: TGCAGCGCTGGGGGCTCCTACAATGAGCAGTTCTTC. The encoded protein is CSAGGSYNEQFF.

The table lists this clonotype with many counts. CDR3 loop: CASSFLRDYNSYNEQFF. The CDR3 DNA reads TGTGCCAGCAGCTTTCTCCGGGACTACAACTCCTACAATGAGCAGTTCTTC. The V and J genes are TRBV7-8 and TRBJ2-1, with 7 bases identical to TRBD2. The CDR3 consists of 17 residues. Germline trimming cut 3 bases from V and 0 bases from J; bases unmatched to any gene: 8. Germline V lookup: CDR1 SGHVS, CDR2 FQNEAQ.

V usage is TRBV12-5 and J usage is TRBJ2-3; tentative D call: TRBD1 (6 bases). CDR1 is LGHNT and CDR2 is FRNRAP in the germline V gene. V was clipped by 3 bases and J by 6 bases, with 19 bases between them. The CDR3 sequence is 16 residues long. The CDR3 DNA follows: TGTGCTAGTGGTTTAATGCAGGGAACAGGGACGGATACGCAGTATTTT. Translated: CASGLMQGTGTDTQYF.

This clonotype was counted at least ten times. V usage is TRBV3-1 and J usage is TRBJ2-5; a weak D match, TRBD1 (5 bases). The CDR3 runs to 13 residues. CDR1 LGHDT and CDR2 YNNKEL come from the germline V gene (reference sequence). V dropped 4 bases and J dropped 1 base, with 7 bases sitting between them. CDR3 region: CASSPTVQETQYF. The CDR3 nucleotides read TGTGCCAGCAGCCCGACAGTCCAAGAGACCCAGTACTTC.

This clonotype was counted many times. V usage is TRBV7-2 and J usage is TRBJ2-1, with 7 bases lining up with TRBD2. The germline CDR1 and CDR2 sequences are SGHTA and FQGNSA. There are 15 residues in the CDR3. Trimming cost V 5 bases and J 4 bases; bases outside gene matches: 8. The CDR3: CASSLAGVSYNEQFF. CDR3 in DNA: TGTGCCAGCAGCCTCGCGGGAGTTTCGTACAATGAGCAGTTCTTC.

This clonotype showed up many times. This sequence joins TRBV4-2 and TRBJ2-5; 9 positions agree with TRBD2. This CDR3 is 16 amino acids long. With V trimmed by 0 bases and J by 5 bases, 7 bases remained unmatched. CDR1 and CDR2 (germline): LGHNA, YNFKEQ. The CDR3 protein is CASSQDDRAGGETQYF. CDR3 nucleotide sequence: TGTGCCAGCAGCCAAGATGATAGGGCGGGAGGGGAGACCCAGTACTTC.

This clonotype has a handful of counts. The CDR3 protein is CAISDRQGGLYEQYF. The CDR3 DNA follows: TGTGCCATCAGTGATCGGCAGGGAGGGCTCTACGAGCAGTACTTC. J is TRBJ2-7 and V is TRBV10-3; 7 bases are shared with TRBD2. The CDR3 spans 15 residues. Germline V gene data show CDR1 as ENHRY and CDR2 as SYGVKD. J gave up 3 bases and V 3 bases, and 8 bases lay outside the gene matches.

Ten or more counts support this clonotype. The chain links TRBV20-1 to TRBJ2-1; possible D gene TRBD2, 5 bases. Trimming shortened V by 6 bases and J by 8 bases, and 20 bases separated the two germline ends. Germline V gene data show CDR1 as DFQATT and CDR2 as SNEGSKA (reference sequence). The CDR3 is made up of 14 amino acids. The CDR3 DNA is TGCAGTGCCGCTGACTATAGATTTCCCTATGAGCAGTTCTTC. Amino acid sequence: CSAADYRFPYEQFF.

This clonotype was counted at least ten times. The rearrangement joins TRBV6-2 or TRBV6-3 to TRBJ2-3; D is possibly TRBD1 or TRBD2 (5 bases each). There are 15 residues in the CDR3. In germline, CDR1 is MNHEY, CDR2 SVGEGT. V was clipped by 2 bases and J by 4 bases, with 13 bases between them. The CDR3 bases are TGTGCCAGCAGTTACCCGGGACCTGACGCAGATACGCAGTATTTT. Encoded protein: CASSYPGPDADTQYF.

This clonotype was seen repeatedly, ten times or more. V and J are TRBV14 and TRBJ2-2; 10 bases are a match to TRBD2. Trimming cost V 5 bases and J 6 bases; bases outside gene matches: 6. The CDR3 has 15 amino acids. Germline values: CDR1 SGHDN, CDR2 FVKESK. The CDR3 protein is CASSSLAGASGELFF. The CDR3 nucleotides read TGTGCCAGCAGCTCCCTAGCGGGAGCCTCCGGGGAGCTGTTTTTT.

This clonotype was recorded at least ten times. The V gene is TRBV19, the J gene TRBJ1-5; D remains unclear. This CDR3 region has 16 residues. Germline V gene sequence: CDR1 LNHDA, CDR2 SQIVND (reference sequence). The ends were cut back, 5 bases at V and 0 bases at J, with 14 bases in the middle. The CDR3 sequence: CASSPLGRASNQPQHF. The CDR3 nucleotides read TGTGCCAGTAGTCCCCTCGGAAGGGCTAGCAATCAGCCCCAGCATTTT.

This chain connects TRBV10-1 to TRBJ2-7, with 9 nucleotides matching TRBD2. V was pared by 6 bases and J by 3 bases, with 9 bases of the junction left unmatched. This CDR3 region has 15 residues. The germline V gene encodes CDR1 WNHNN and CDR2 SYGVQD (reference sequence). CDR3 nucleotide sequence: TGCGCCAGCAGCCCGGATAGCGGGAGAGGCTACGAGCAGTACTTC. It encodes CASSPDSGRGYEQYF.

This sequence joins TRBV28 and TRBJ1-6, with a tentative D call TRBD1 (5 bases). This CDR3 comprises 15 residues. Trimming cost V 8 bases and J 0 bases, with 11 bases left between them. The germline V gene has CDR1 MDHEN and CDR2 SYDVKM. The CDR3 DNA is TGTGCCAGCGGGGCAGACCTCTCCTATAATTCACCCCTCCACTTT. It yields the protein CASGADLSYNSPLHF.

At least ten counts were recorded for this clonotype. The genes are TRBV5-1 and TRBJ2-5; D gene uncertain. The CDR3 covers 14 residues. Looked up from germline, CDR1 is SGHRS and CDR2 is YFSETQ. Trimming pared 0 bases from V and 3 bases from J, leaving 9 bases between. This chain's CDR3 is CASSLGPPEETQYF. The CDR3 nucleotides read TGCGCCAGCAGCTTGGGGCCCCCCGAAGAGACCCAGTACTTC.

This clonotype was seen many times. J is TRBJ2-1 and V is TRBV19; TRBD2 matches at 8 bases. Germline V lookup: CDR1 LNHDA, CDR2 SQIVND (reference sequence). This CDR3 region has 15 residues. Germline trimming cut 4 bases from V and 1 base from J; bases unmatched to any gene: 3. In DNA, the CDR3 is TGTGCCAGTAGTACAACTAGCGGTTCCTACAATGAGCAGTTCTTC. Translation: CASSTTSGSYNEQFF.

Notes on this clonotype: This sequence may be a read error, since a much larger clone differs from it by one base. This chain uses TRBV7-2 with TRBJ1-2; D unclear. This CDR3 region has 11 residues. CDR1 and CDR2 from the germline V gene are SGHTA and FQGNSA. Trimming left V 3 bases short and J 7 bases short, with 6 bases between. In nucleotides, the CDR3 is TGTGCCAGCAGCTTGACATTTGGCTACACCTTC. This gives the protein CASSLTFGYTF. The variable domain in full, completed from reference TRBV7-2 and TRBJ1-2, reads GAGVSQSPSNKVTEKGKDVELRCDPISGHTALYWYRQSLGQGLEFLIYFQGNSAPDKSGLPSDRFSAERTGGSVSTLTIQRTQQEDSAVYLCASSLTFGYTFGSGTRLTVV.